This TCR beta chain was sequenced in a study of low-dose radiotherapy and immunotherapy resistance in tumors (dated by TCRdb to between 2021 and 2024). Describing the broader study: In Cohort 1, 0.5 Gy per fraction was delivered every 2 weeks, and a total PTV dose of 6.5 Gy was prescribed. In Cohort 2, 1 Gy per fraction was delivered every two weeks, for a total of 13 Gy over 26 weeks. Nivolumab was administered intravenously as a 240 mg flat dose every two weeks, and ipilimumab was administered intravenously at 1 mg/kg every six weeks. Cyclophosphamide 200 mg/m2 was administered intravenously every two weeks, one day before each radiation and immunotherapy administration. Patients took aspirin 300 mg orally once daily for four cycles, starting on cycle 1 day 1. No randomization into treatment groups was done for the people taking part in the trial. The translational analysis covered eight patients: three from the first dose cohort and the first five from the second dose cohort.

TCRdb shows the sequencer as Illumina HiSeq 2500. To make first-strand cDNA, Superscript III was used along with a set of TRAV- and TRBV-specific primers so that both the TCRalpha and TCRbeta chains were covered. TCRs were amplified for 20 to 25 PCR cycles with Phusion, using a constant-region primer paired with the adapter attached to the V primers. The isolated mRNA was amplified using the MessageAmp II aRNA Amplification Kit, with in vitro transcription performed for around 16 hours at 37 degrees C. mRNA for TCR sequencing was isolated with the Dynabeads mRNA DIRECT Purification Kit. Indexed Illumina adapters were added in a second Phusion PCR of around 27 cycles, and the PCR products were purified with AMPure XP beads. The published analysis was carried out like this. Using custom Perl scripts, TCR sequences that encoded the same protein were pooled, out-of-frame sequences were dropped, and the abundance of each clonotype was calculated. The analysis excluded TCR sequences that were supported by just one read. Shannon entropy, Gini index, clonality, richness, and the frequency of TCRs shared between repertoires were included as repertoire metrics. Clones were called with MiXCR by TCRdb after fastp trimmed the public reads at Q25, and only in-frame beta chains were retained. When rows share a CDR3 protein, they turn into one entry using the most common DNA and genes. It is TCRdb's table, rather than the study itself, that gives the V and J calls and clone size. The sample table contains around 80,000 distinct CDR3 sequences; only one count was recorded for less than 20% of them. The ten most abundant clones make up about 1.3% of the sample.

This sample's time point label indicates: after trial treatment. In the paper's terms, the treatment or condition label means: LDRT plus nivolumab, ipilimumab, low-dose cyclophosphamide and aspirin (RACIN trial). Donors were enrolled in RACIN, a single-arm phase I dose-escalation trial in which nivolumab, ipilimumab, aspirin, low-dose cyclophosphamide and low-dose radiotherapy were combined. Eligible patients had advanced, TIL-negative solid tumors. This clonotype was recorded many times. What antigen it recognizes has not been identified. Base qualities are not provided; no much larger clone lies one nucleotide away. V sheds 0 bases and J sheds 6 bases, leaving 9 bases between their ends. The CDR3 measures 13 amino acids from cysteine to phenylalanine. Only the CDR3 region is kept as DNA, spanning 39 bases read in frame from base 1. CDR1 and CDR2 were assigned from the germline V gene as LGHNA and YSLEER.

The chain employs TRBV4-3 and TRBJ2-7, with TRBD2 as a weak D call on 6 bases. The input for sequencing was PBMCs, taken after low-dose radiotherapy plus immunotherapy. The TCR was taken from a male donor with prostate cancer. The base sequence is TGCGCCAGCAGCCAAGATGCCGGGGGCGAGCAGTACTTC. The translation is CASSQDAGGEQYF.